Listed below are T cell receptor beta chains from one sample, sequenced in a study of vaccination and CD4 T cells after COVID-19. These receptors' targets are unknown. TCRdb redid the calling of the PCR reads with MiXCR, one entry per CDR3 protein. Of approximately 14,000 distinct CDR3 sequences listed, about 54% are singletons. The material sequenced was CD4+ T cells from blood, cultured in vitro. Every receptor here comes from a human donor who had recovered from COVID-19. The CDR3 runs from the conserved cysteine through the conserved F or W. D genes are given only for firm matches. Rows may omit the clone size; those that give it use once, few, many or a size class.

J	V	D	size	CDR3	DNA
TRBJ2-3	TRBV28	TRBD1	NA	CASSLRVRWTGLPRDTQYF	TGTGCCAGCAGTTTGAGGGTACGCTGGACAGGCCTACCGAGAGATACGCAGTATTTT
TRBJ1-2	TRBV19	TRBD1	NA	CASRDRVDGYTF	TGTGCCAGTCGTGACAGGGTCGATGGCTACACCTTC
TRBJ2-7	TRBV20-1	TRBD2	few	CSALTSGRARGEQYF	TGCAGTGCTCTTACTAGCGGGAGGGCGCGGGGCGAGCAGTACTTC
TRBJ1-5	TRBV24-1	NA	NA	CATSDRSTGFNQPQHF	TGTGCCACCAGTGATCGTAGCACGGGGTTCAATCAGCCCCAGCATTTT
TRBJ2-1	TRBV20-1	TRBD1	NA	CSALGTGYNEQFF	TGCAGTGCTCTAGGGACAGGTTACAATGAGCAGTTCTTC
TRBJ2-3	TRBV7-9	TRBD2	NA	CASTKPLQLSGRNTDTQYF	TGTGCCAGCACCAAACCCCTACAACTCAGCGGGAGGAACACAGATACGCAGTATTTT
TRBJ2-7	TRBV28	TRBD2	NA	CASRPPGLAGGRHEQYF	TGTGCCAGCAGGCCGCCGGGACTAGCGGGAGGGAGGCACGAGCAGTACTTC
TRBJ1-2	TRBV6-4	NA	NA	CASSVSGPIYGYTF	TGTGCCAGCAGTGTCTCGGGACCAATCTATGGCTACACCTTC
TRBJ2-5	TRBV6-5	TRBD1	NA	CASSWDRGTRETQYF	TGTGCCAGCAGTTGGGACAGGGGGACGAGAGAGACCCAGTACTTC
TRBJ2-2	TRBV7-2	NA	few	CASSLAGSWRELFF	TGTGCCAGCAGCTTAGCGGGGTCCTGGCGGGAGCTGTTTTTT
TRBJ2-1	TRBV12-3/TRBV12-4	NA	NA	CASTWWGNEQFF	TGTGCCAGCACTTGGTGGGGGAATGAGCAGTTCTTC
TRBJ2-3	TRBV9	TRBD2	NA	CASSVAQHLAGAADTQYF	TGTGCCAGCAGCGTAGCCCAACATCTAGCGGGAGCAGCAGATACGCAGTATTTT
TRBJ2-5	TRBV30	NA	NA	CAWSPYRETQYF	TGTGCCTGGAGCCCCTATCGAGAGACCCAGTACTTC
TRBJ2-5	TRBV11-2	NA	NA	CASTPTVVLHETQYF	TGTGCCAGCACCCCGACCGTCGTGCTGCATGAGACCCAGTACTTC
TRBJ1-5	TRBV28	TRBD1	few	CASSADRGNQPQHF	TGTGCCAGCAGTGCGGACAGGGGCAATCAGCCCCAGCATTTT
TRBJ1-2	TRBV7-6	NA	NA	CASSLESTGAGYTF	TGTGCCAGCAGCTTAGAGTCTACGGGCGCCGGCTACACCTTC
TRBJ2-7	TRBV7-8	NA	few	CASSLRPSSYEQYF	TGTGCCAGCAGCTTAAGGCCCAGCTCCTACGAGCAGTACTTC
TRBJ2-3	TRBV20-1	NA	few	CSATPGSGSTDTQYF	TGCAGTGCTACCCCGGGCAGCGGAAGCACAGATACGCAGTATTTT
TRBJ2-5	TRBV10-3	TRBD1	NA	CATSRTGLKEETQYF	TGTGCCACAAGTCGGACAGGCCTAAAAGAAGAGACCCAGTACTTC
TRBJ1-1	TRBV10-3	TRBD1	few	CATMGAGGDTEAFF	TGTGCCACAATGGGAGCAGGGGGCGATACTGAAGCTTTCTTT
TRBJ2-1	TRBV21-1	NA	NA	CASSKGTRRYNEQFF	TGTGCCAGCAGCAAAGGGACTAGAAGGTACAATGAGCAGTTCTTC
TRBJ2-1	TRBV6-1	TRBD1	NA	CASSHGTGRYNEQFF	TGTGCCAGCAGTCACGGGACAGGGAGATACAATGAGCAGTTCTTC
TRBJ2-1	TRBV5-4	TRBD1	NA	CASSPRQGFNEQFF	TGTGCCAGCAGTCCACGACAGGGATTCAATGAGCAGTTCTTC
TRBJ1-6	TRBV7-6	NA	NA	CASSLTDNSPLHF	TGTGCCAGCAGCTTAACGGACAATTCACCCCTCCACTTT